The 9 T cell receptor beta chains presented below share a single source sample, sequenced in a study of shared clonotypes between healthy human individuals. Assay: immunoSEQ multiplex PCR; the TCRdb copy retains only in-frame clones and omits some. Of about 2.2 million clones listed, just over 90% are singletons. Naive CD8 cells comprised CD45RO-negative, CCR7-positively selected cells, excluding terminally differentiated effector memory CD45RA+ cells. Sequenced material: naive CD8+ T cells from PBMCs. Receptors originate from a man younger than 30 in good health. Some clones in this sample may be carry-over from other donors' samples.

The chain couples TRBV6-1 to TRBJ2-7; 10 bases fit TRBD1. The CDR3 contains 14 residues. The germline V gene encodes CDR1 MNHNS and CDR2 SASEGT. Trimming took 6 bases from V and 4 from J; bases not matched to a gene: 6. This chain's CDR3 is CASRGTGEEYEQYF. The CDR3 DNA sequence: TGTGCCAGCAGGGGGACAGGGGAGGAATACGAGCAGTACTTC.

The chain carries TRBV9 and TRBJ2-3; D ambiguous. Germline V lookup: CDR1 SGDLS, CDR2 YYNGEE. The CDR3 length is 17 residues. V dropped 5 bases and J dropped 3 bases, with 22 bases sitting between them. CDR3: CASRPVPGTKTTDTQYF. Written as DNA, the CDR3 is TGTGCCAGCAGACCAGTCCCCGGAACTAAAACGACAGATACGCAGTATTTT.

This clone was picked up a small number of times. This sample also contains other DNA sequences that code for the same CDR3. This sequence joins TRBV7-9 and TRBJ2-3; no firm D call. V was trimmed by 5 bases and J by 0 bases, leaving 3 bases between them. The germline gives CDR1 SEHNR, CDR2 FQNEAQ (reference sequence). The CDR3 is 12 amino acids. CDR3 loop: CASSLSTDTQYF. The DNA for the CDR3 is TGTGCCAGCAGCCTCAGCACAGATACGCAGTATTTT.

This clone was detected only once. This sequence joins TRBV9 and TRBJ2-7; D not resolved. The germline V gene encodes CDR1 SGDLS and CDR2 YYNGEE. The ends were cut back, 4 bases at V and 0 bases at J, with 17 bases in the middle. The CDR3 consists of 16 residues. CDR3 loop: CASSSPPSAYSYEQYF. CDR3 sequence (DNA): TGTGCCAGCAGCAGCCCCCCCTCGGCCTACTCCTACGAGCAGTACTTC.

The J gene is TRBJ2-6, the V gene TRBV14; no clear D. Trimming took 3 bases from V and 1 from J, leaving 16 bases between them. Germline values: CDR1 SGHDN, CDR2 FVKESK. The CDR3 has 18 residues. The CDR3 nucleotides are TGTGCCAGCAGCCATTGGGATAGGTCACCATCTGGGGCCAACGTCCTGACTTTC. This codes for CASSHWDRSPSGANVLTF.

The chain uses TRBV7-9 and TRBJ2-2; 7 nucleotides agree with TRBD1. There are 17 residues in the CDR3. The trim removed 5 bases at V and 0 bases at J, leaving 9 bases unmatched. Germline V lookup: CDR1 SEHNR, CDR2 FQNEAQ (reference sequence). CDR3 in amino acids: CASSRRDSPANTGELFF. CDR3 bases: TGTGCCAGCAGCAGACGGGACAGCCCCGCGAACACCGGGGAGCTGTTTTTT.

The J gene is TRBJ1-5, the V gene TRBV6-6; 9 nucleotides align to TRBD1. Losses at the gene ends were 7 bases for V and 6 bases for J; bases not matched to a gene: 4. CDR3 length: 13 residues. The germline CDR1 and CDR2 sequences are MNHNY and SVGAGI (reference sequence). The DNA of the CDR3 is TGTGCCAGCACCACAGGGGGCGGTCAGCCCCAGCATTTT. This gives the protein CASTTGGGQPQHF.

This CDR3 reads CASSSPIPTTRATQYF. CDR3 sequence (DNA): TGTGCCAGCAGCTCGCCCATTCCCACGACGAGGGCGACCCAGTACTTC. This rearrangement joins TRBV7-9 to TRBJ2-5, with a possible D match to TRBD2 (5 bases). Trimming took 4 bases from V and 7 from J, leaving 22 bases between them. The CDR3 totals 16 residues. CDR1 and CDR2 (germline): SEHNR, FQNEAQ (reference sequence).

The genes are TRBV5-1 and TRBJ1-2, with D maybe TRBD1 (5 bases). Trimming stripped 0 bases from V and 2 bases from J, with 11 bases between. The CDR3 is made up of 15 amino acids. The germline V gene has CDR1 SGHRS and CDR2 YFSETQ. CDR3 amino acids: CASSLAVGGNYGYTF. The CDR3 DNA follows: TGCGCCAGCAGCTTGGCCGTCGGGGGGAACTATGGCTACACCTTC.